At least ten counts were recorded for the clone carrying this TCR beta chain. The antigen remains undetermined. This sample is drawn from a study of blood T cells in healthy people across ages. The V and J ends lost 5 bases and 7 bases respectively, with 12 bases between them. Germline CDR1 is DFQATT and CDR2 is SNEGSKA (reference sequence). This CDR3 spans 11 amino acids. Study findings and constraints: CMV status of donors was unknown, possibly confounding expanded clonotype changes. Compared with aged donors, long-lived donors showed fewer expanded clones, suggesting selection.

Next came a second PCR, run for about 6 to 12 cycles, which used a sample-barcoded 5' primer along with a J-beta primer mix. Via MiXCR, TCRdb re-called the 5' RACE reads, giving one row per CDR3 protein. The table lists around 1.7 million distinct CDR3 sequences, 28% of them singletons. The clonotype originates from a woman aged 25-40 years in good health. Sequenced material: blood. The genes are TRBV20-1 and TRBJ2-7, with D hard to call. As DNA, the CDR3 is TGCAGTGCTGAAGGGAACGGAGAGCAGTACTTC. It translates to CSAEGNGEQYF.